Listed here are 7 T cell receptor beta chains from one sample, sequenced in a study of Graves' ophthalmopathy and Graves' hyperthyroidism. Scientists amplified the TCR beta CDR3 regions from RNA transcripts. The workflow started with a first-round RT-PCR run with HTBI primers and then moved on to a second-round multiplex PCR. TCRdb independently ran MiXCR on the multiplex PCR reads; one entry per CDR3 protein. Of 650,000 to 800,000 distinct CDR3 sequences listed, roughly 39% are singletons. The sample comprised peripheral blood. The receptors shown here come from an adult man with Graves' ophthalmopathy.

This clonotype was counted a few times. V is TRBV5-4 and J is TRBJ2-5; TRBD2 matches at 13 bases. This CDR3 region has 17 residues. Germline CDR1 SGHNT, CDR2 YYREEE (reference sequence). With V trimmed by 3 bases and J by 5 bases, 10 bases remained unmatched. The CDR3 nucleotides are TGTGCCAGCAGCTCAAGGACTAGCGGGAGAATGTTGGAGACCCAGTACTTC. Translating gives CASSSRTSGRMLETQYF.

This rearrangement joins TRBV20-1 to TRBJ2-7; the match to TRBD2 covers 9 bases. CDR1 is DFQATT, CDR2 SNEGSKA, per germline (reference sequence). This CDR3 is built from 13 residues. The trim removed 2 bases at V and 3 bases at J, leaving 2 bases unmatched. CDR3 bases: TGCAGTGCTAGACTAGCGGGACTCTACGAGCAGTACTTC. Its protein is CSARLAGLYEQYF.

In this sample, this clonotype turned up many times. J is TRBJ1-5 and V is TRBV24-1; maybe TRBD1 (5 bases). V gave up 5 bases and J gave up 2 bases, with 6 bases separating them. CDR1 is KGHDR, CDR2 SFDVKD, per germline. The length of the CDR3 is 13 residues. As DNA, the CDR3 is TGTGCCACCAGTGGAGGGGGCAATCAGCCCCAGCATTTT. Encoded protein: CATSGGGNQPQHF.

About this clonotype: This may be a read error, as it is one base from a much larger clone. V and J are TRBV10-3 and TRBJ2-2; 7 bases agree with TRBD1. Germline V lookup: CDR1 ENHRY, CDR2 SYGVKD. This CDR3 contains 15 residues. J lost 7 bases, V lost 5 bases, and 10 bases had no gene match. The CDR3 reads CAISYSWDSVGELFF. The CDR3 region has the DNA TGTGCCATCAGTTACTCGTGGGACAGTGTCGGGGAGCTGTTTTTT.

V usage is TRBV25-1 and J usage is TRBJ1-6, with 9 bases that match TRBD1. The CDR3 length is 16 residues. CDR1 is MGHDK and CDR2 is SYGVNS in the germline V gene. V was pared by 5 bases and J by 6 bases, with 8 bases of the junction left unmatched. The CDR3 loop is CASSYHGTGFNSPLHF. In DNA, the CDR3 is TGTGCCAGCAGTTACCATGGGACAGGGTTTAATTCACCCCTCCACTTT. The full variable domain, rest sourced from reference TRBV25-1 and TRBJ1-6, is EADIYQTPRYLVIGTGKKITLECSQTMGHDKMYWYQQDPGMELHLIHYSYGVNSTEKGDLSSESTVSRIRTEHFPLTLESARPSHTSQYLCASSYHGTGFNSPLHFGNGTRLTVT.

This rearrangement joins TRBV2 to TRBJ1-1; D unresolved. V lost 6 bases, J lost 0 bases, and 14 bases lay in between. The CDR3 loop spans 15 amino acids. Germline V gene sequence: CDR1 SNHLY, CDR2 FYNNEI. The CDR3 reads CASRHPQDVNTEAFF. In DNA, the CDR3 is TGTGCCAGCAGACACCCCCAGGATGTGAACACTGAAGCTTTCTTT. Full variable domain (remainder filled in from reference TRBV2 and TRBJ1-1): EPEVTQTPSHQVTQMGQEVILRCVPISNHLYFYWYRQILGQKVEFLVSFYNNEISEKSEIFDDQFSVERPDGSNFTLKIRSTKLEDSAMYFCASRHPQDVNTEAFFGQGTRLTVV.

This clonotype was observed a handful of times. CDR3 amino acids: CASSLVSGEQYF. The CDR3 coding sequence is TGTGCCAGCAGCTTGGTTTCCGGCGAGCAGTACTTC. This chain uses TRBV5-8 with TRBJ2-7, with D uncertain. This CDR3 spans 12 amino acids. CDR1 SGHTS and CDR2 YDEGEE come from the germline V gene. Trimming shortened V by 0 bases and J by 6 bases, and 7 bases separated the two germline ends.